This T cell receptor (beta chain) was sequenced for a study of beta chain features in type 1 diabetes. Findings of the study overall: An over-representation of cells with high TCR expression could result from cDNA sequencing. Compared to healthy donors, patients appeared to have naive, central memory and Treg TCRB repertoires that were more alike. Among all four CD4+ subsets, Type 1 diabetes patients had TCRB CDR3s that were moderately but significantly shorter.

Donors contributed one heparinised blood draw apiece, averaging around 120 mL. The entirety of the isolated RNA underwent reverse transcription, so expressed TCRB transcripts were sequenced. Here immunoSEQ multiplex PCR was the method, and the copy in TCRdb shows in-frame clones only, minus some. The sample includes about 650,000 clones, roughly an eighth of them seen just once. V gave up 6 bases and J gave up 6 bases, with 11 bases separating them. This CDR3 has 12 residues. The germline V gene has CDR1 SQVTM and CDR2 ANQGSEA. This clone has ten or more counts. Its target is unknown. This chain connects TRBV29-1 to TRBJ2-2; a weak D match, TRBD1 (5 bases). Sequenced input: naive CD4+ T cells from blood. This receptor was obtained from a man aged 25 to 45 with type 1 diabetes. For the CDR3, the DNA is TGCAGCGTGTCACAGGTTGCCGGGGAGCTGTTTTTT. Encoded protein: CSVSQVAGELFF.